This TCR beta chain was profiled in a study of early T cells in non-severe SARS-CoV-2 infection. This clonotype has a handful of counts. What it binds is unknown. Sequence at one end of the junction differs from germline and may be a read error. Study conclusions and caveats: Reliance on VDJdb matching favored anti-spike CD8 responses; private and CD4 specificities were missed.

TCRdb processed the 5' RACE reads anew with MiXCR; each CDR3 protein has one entry. The table records approximately 65,000 distinct CDR3 sequences, approximately 11% of them present only once. The germline V gene has CDR1 WSHSY and CDR2 SAAADI. The CDR3 extends over 16 amino acids. This rearrangement joins TRBV10-2 to TRBJ2-2; D is uncertain. The receptor's source is an adult who was a healthcare worker with PCR-confirmed SARS-CoV-2 infection or an uninfected control (not recorded which). The source material was whole blood. The CDR3 DNA follows: TGCGCCAACAGTGAGGCTGGGCTGATCCGGTTCGGGGAGCTGTTTTTT. As protein: CANSEAGLIRFGELFF.